The rows below give T cell receptor beta chains drawn from one sample of a study of T cell responses to AZD1222 COVID-19 vaccine. Using immunoSEQ multiplex PCR, the repertoire was profiled, and TCRdb retains in-frame clones only, with some absent. Seen here are over 130,000 clones, 90% observed once, and the top ten hold 1.6%. This specimen consisted of peripheral blood, obtained 28 days after the second AZD1222 dose. These receptors all come from an adult who received the AZD1222 COVID-19 vaccine. CDR3s include the opening cysteine and the closing phenylalanine or tryptophan. The D gene is left open where the match is weak. For some rows the clone size is stated as once, few or many, or as a class when expanded; others skip it.

D gene	J gene	V gene	clone size	CDR3 protein	CDR3 DNA
TRBD1	TRBJ1-4	TRBV27	NA	CASRSGGTGNEKLFF	TGTGCCAGCAGGTCTGGGGGGACAGGGAATGAAAAACTGTTTTTT
NA	TRBJ2-7	TRBV5-5	NA	CASSLGQSSSYEQYF	TGTGCCAGCAGCTTGGGGCAGTCAAGCTCCTACGAGCAGTACTTC
TRBD1	TRBJ1-2	TRBV28	NA	CASSPPGQGYRGYTF	TGTGCCAGCAGTCCCCCCGGACAGGGATATCGGGGCTACACCTTC
NA	TRBJ1-4	TRBV7-8	once	CASSLSSGILFF	TGTGCCAGCAGCTTATCTTCGGGGATCCTTTTTTTT
TRBD1	TRBJ2-5	TRBV28	NA	CASSRTGPQTQYF	TGTGCCAGCAGTAGGACAGGGCCCCAGACCCAGTACTTC
TRBD1	TRBJ1-4	TRBV6-5	NA	CASSSGTGGRKLFF	TGTGCCAGCAGTTCCGGGACAGGGGGTAGAAAACTGTTTTTT
TRBD1	TRBJ1-1	TRBV3-1/TRBV3-2	NA	CASSRTGRYGAEAFF	TGTGCCAGCAGCCGGACAGGCCGGTACGGCGCTGAAGCTTTCTTT
TRBD1	TRBJ1-1	TRBV19	NA	CASSIGVRGNEAFF	TGTGCCAGTAGTATCGGTGTCAGGGGGAATGAAGCTTTCTTT
NA	TRBJ1-2	TRBV6-5	once	CASTPSTGLYGYTF	TGTGCCAGCACCCCCTCCACAGGGCTCTATGGCTACACCTTC
NA	TRBJ1-5	TRBV3-1/TRBV3-2	once	CASSQDLSSNQPQHF	TGTGCCAGCAGCCAAGATTTGTCCAGCAATCAGCCCCAGCATTTT
NA	TRBJ1-6	TRBV5-1	NA	CASSLGAVDSPLHF	TGCGCCAGCAGCTTGGGCGCGGTTGATTCACCCCTCCACTTT
NA	TRBJ2-1	TRBV11-2	NA	CASSLSFEQFF	TGTGCCAGCAGCTTATCTTTTGAGCAGTTCTTC
NA	TRBJ1-1	TRBV5-1	NA	CASSLQQDTEAFF	TGCGCCAGCAGCTTACAGCAGGACACTGAAGCTTTCTTT
NA	TRBJ1-3	TRBV4-2	NA	CASSQDAAPPGNTIYF	TGTGCCAGCAGCCAAGACGCGGCTCCGCCTGGAAACACCATATATTTT
TRBD1	TRBJ2-2	TRBV19	NA	CASSQSGTGGLTGELFF	TGTGCCAGTAGTCAATCCGGGACAGGGGGCCTCACCGGGGAGCTGTTTTTT
NA	TRBJ1-6	TRBV5-5	NA	CASSLDRANSPLHF	TGTGCCAGCAGCTTGGACCGGGCTAATTCACCCCTCCACTTT
NA	TRBJ1-1	TRBV5-1	once	CASSPTENTEAFF	TGCGCCAGCAGCCCCACGGAGAACACTGAAGCTTTCTTT